This entry features one T cell receptor (beta chain) sequence. Germline assignment: CDR1 MNHEY and CDR2 SVGAGI. Trimming took off 6 bases at V and 8 bases at J, with 18 bases between the two ends. This CDR3 is built from 14 residues. The sample is drawn from a study of blood T cells in healthy people across ages. Next came a second PCR, run for about 6 to 11 cycles, which used a sample-barcoded 5' primer along with a J-beta primer mix. TCRdb reprocessed the 5' RACE reads with MiXCR, giving one entry per CDR3 protein. The sample carries hundreds of thousands of distinct CDR3 sequences, about 52% recorded once.

This TCR derives from a man aged 55 to 70 in good health. Sequenced: blood. The chain uses TRBV6-5 and TRBJ2-3, with D perhaps matching TRBD2 (6 bases). CDR3 in DNA: TGTGCCAGCAGGCGCGGGATTGGCTTCGCTACGCAGTATTTT. The encoded protein is CASRRGIGFATQYF.